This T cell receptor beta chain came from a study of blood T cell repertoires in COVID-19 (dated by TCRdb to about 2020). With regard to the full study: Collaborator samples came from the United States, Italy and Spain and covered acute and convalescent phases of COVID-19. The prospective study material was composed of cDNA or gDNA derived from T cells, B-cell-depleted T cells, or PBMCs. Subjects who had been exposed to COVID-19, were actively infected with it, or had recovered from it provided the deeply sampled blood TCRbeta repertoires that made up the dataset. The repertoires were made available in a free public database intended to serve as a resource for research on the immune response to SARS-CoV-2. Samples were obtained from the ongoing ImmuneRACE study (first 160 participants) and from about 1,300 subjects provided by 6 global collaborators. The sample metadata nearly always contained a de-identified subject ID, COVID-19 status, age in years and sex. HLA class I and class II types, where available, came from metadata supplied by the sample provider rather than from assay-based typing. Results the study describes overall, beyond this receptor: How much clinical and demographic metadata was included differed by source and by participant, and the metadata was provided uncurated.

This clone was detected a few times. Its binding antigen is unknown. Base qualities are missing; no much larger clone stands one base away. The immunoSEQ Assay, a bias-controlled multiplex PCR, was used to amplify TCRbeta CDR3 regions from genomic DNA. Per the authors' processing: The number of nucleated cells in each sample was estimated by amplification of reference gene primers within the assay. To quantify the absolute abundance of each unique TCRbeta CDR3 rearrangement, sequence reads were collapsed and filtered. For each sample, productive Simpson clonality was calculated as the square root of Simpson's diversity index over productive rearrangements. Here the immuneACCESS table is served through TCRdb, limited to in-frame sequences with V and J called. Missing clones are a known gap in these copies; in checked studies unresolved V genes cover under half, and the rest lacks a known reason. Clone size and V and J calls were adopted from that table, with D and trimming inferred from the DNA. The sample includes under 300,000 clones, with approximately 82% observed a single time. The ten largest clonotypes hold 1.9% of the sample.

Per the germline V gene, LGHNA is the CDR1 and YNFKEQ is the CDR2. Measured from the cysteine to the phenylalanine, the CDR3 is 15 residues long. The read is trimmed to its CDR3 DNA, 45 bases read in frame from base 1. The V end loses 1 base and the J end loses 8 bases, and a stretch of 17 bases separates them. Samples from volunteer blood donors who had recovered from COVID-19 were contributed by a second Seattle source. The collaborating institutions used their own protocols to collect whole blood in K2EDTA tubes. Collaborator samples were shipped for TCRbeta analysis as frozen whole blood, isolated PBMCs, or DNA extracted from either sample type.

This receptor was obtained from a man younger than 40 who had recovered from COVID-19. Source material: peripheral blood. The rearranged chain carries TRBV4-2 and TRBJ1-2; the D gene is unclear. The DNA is TGTGCCAGCAGCCAAGGCAGCGTTAACACTCGCGGCTACACCTTC. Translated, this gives CASSQGSVNTRGYTF.